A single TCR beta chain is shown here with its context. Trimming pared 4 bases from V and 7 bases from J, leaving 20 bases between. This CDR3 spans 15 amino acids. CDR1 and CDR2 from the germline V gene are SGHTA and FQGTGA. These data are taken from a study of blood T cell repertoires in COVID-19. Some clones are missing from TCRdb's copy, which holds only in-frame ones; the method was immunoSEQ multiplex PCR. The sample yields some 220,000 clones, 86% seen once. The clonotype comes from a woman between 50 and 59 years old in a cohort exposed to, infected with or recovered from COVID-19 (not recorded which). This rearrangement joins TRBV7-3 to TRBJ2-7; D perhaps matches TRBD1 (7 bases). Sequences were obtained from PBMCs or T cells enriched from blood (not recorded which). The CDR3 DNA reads TGTGCCAGCAGCTCTACCGACAGGGATCGGGGGGAGCAGTACTTC. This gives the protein CASSSTDRDRGEQYF.